These 21 T cell receptor beta chains were sequenced from one sample in a study of molecular identifiers for immune sequencing clone quantification. A single record per CDR3 protein comes from TCRdb applying MiXCR to the PCR reads. In the table there are under 800,000 distinct CDR3 sequences, around 25% of which are singletons. Specimen: naive CD8+ T cells from blood, with Jurkat cell RNA spiked in. The subset is: FACS-sorted CD8+CD4-CCR7+CD45RA+ naive T cells. The receptor set was obtained from a human donor in good health. Some libraries in this study had Jurkat cell RNA spiked in.

A remark on this clonotype: Germline and junction disagree at one end, which may indicate a read error. The chain couples TRBV12-3 or TRBV12-4 to TRBJ2-1; weak D call: TRBD2 (7 bases). The CDR3 contains 14 residues. The CDR3 region is CASSFGGAYSEQFF. The DNA of the CDR3 is TGTGCCAGCAGTTTTGGGGGGGCTTACAGTGAGCAGTTCTTC.

This clonotype was observed a few times. This CDR3 is CASFASQETQYF. The CDR3 nucleotides are TGTGCCAGCTTTGCAAGTCAAGAGACCCAGTACTTC. This sequence joins TRBV7-9 and TRBJ2-5; no reliable D call. The CDR3 contains 12 residues. The V end lost 8 bases, the J end lost 2 bases, and 9 bases lay between the germline ends. Germline CDR1 reads SEHNR; CDR2 reads FQNEAQ (reference sequence).

The J gene is TRBJ1-1, the V gene TRBV12-3 or TRBV12-4; weak D call: TRBD1 (5 bases). V gave up 6 bases and J gave up 1 base, with 12 bases separating them. The CDR3 consists of 14 residues. DNA for the CDR3: TGTGCCAGCAGCCATAGTGGGGGGAACACTGAAGCTTTCTTT. Protein sequence: CASSHSGGNTEAFF.

There are many counts of this clonotype. V usage is TRBV14 and J usage is TRBJ2-2; D may be TRBD2 (5 bases). Germline CDR1 is SGHDN and CDR2 is FVKESK. CDR3 size: 16 residues. Deletions cut 3 bases from V and 4 bases from J, with 15 bases between. The CDR3 spells CASSHRVLVATGELFF. CDR3 in DNA: TGTGCCAGCAGCCATAGAGTACTAGTGGCCACCGGGGAGCTGTTTTTT.

The chain couples TRBV20-1 to TRBJ2-7, with D perhaps TRBD2 (6 bases). The V end lost 6 bases, the J end lost 3 bases, and 15 bases lay between the germline ends. The CDR3 covers 13 residues. CDR1 and CDR2 (germline): DFQATT, SNEGSKA (reference sequence). The CDR3 nucleotides read TGCAGTGCCCAGGGCGGGGTCTACTACGAGCAGTACTTC. Its translation is CSAQGGVYYEQYF.

Details on this clonotype: A read error is possible here, since a much larger clone lies one base away. V gene TRBV27 combines with J gene TRBJ2-7; 8 bases are shared with TRBD2. Germline assignment: CDR1 MNHEY and CDR2 SMNVEV (reference sequence). This CDR3 contains 13 residues. V shed 4 bases and J 8 bases; nucleotides not matched to a gene: 7. In DNA form, the CDR3 reads TGTGCCAGCAGTTCGGCTAGCGGGTACAAGCAGTACTTC. The encoded protein is CASSSASGYKQYF.

The count of this clonotype is one. This could be a read error, since a much larger clone is one nucleotide away. DNA for the CDR3: TGCAGTGCTAGGGGACTAGCGGGGAACTACGGGCAGTACTTC. It specifies CSARGLAGNYGQYF. The V and J genes are TRBV20-1 and TRBJ2-7, with TRBD2 matching over 13 bases. Germline V lookup: CDR1 DFQATT, CDR2 SNEGSKA (reference sequence). CDR3 length: 14 amino acids.

The chain couples TRBV19 to TRBJ2-2; D is perhaps TRBD1 or TRBD2 (6 bases each). Between the trimmed V and J ends, which lost 4 bases and 7 bases, there was a span of 13 bases. This CDR3 has 14 amino acids. The germline V gene encodes CDR1 LNHDA and CDR2 SQIVND (reference sequence). The CDR3 region has the DNA TGTGCCAGTAGTAATGGGGGGCCGTTCGGGGAGCTGTTTTTT. This codes for CASSNGGPFGELFF.

V usage is TRBV11-2 and J usage is TRBJ2-2; perhaps TRBD2 as D (5 bases). V was cut by 0 bases and J by 3 bases, with 14 bases left in between. In germline, CDR1 is SGHAT, CDR2 FQNNGV. The CDR3 runs 17 residues. The CDR3 sequence is CASSLDQSGIYTGELFF. CDR3 nucleotide sequence: TGTGCCAGCAGCTTAGATCAAAGCGGTATATACACCGGGGAGCTGTTTTTT.

A single count supports this clonotype. The chain joins TRBV12-3 or TRBV12-4 to TRBJ2-3, with TRBD2 identical over 10 bases. J gave up 8 bases and V 0 bases, and 8 bases lay outside the gene matches. The CDR3 loop spans 16 amino acids. CDR3 loop: CASSLAVSGGTGTQYF. CDR3 sequence (DNA): TGTGCCAGCAGTTTAGCCGTTAGCGGGGGGACGGGTACGCAGTATTTT.

This clonotype turned up a few times. One end of the junction fails to match germline, which may point to a read error. The chain joins TRBV6-5 to TRBJ2-7; tentative D call: TRBD1 (6 bases). Germline loops: CDR1 MNHEY, CDR2 SVGAGI. The CDR3 totals 15 residues. The CDR3 DNA reads TGTGCCTGCAGTTACTCGACTGGTGGGGGCCTCGAGCAGTACTTC. As protein: CACSYSTGGGLEQYF.

This clonotype was seen many times. This chain connects TRBV20-1 to TRBJ1-4, with TRBD1 matching 7 bases. CDR3 length equals 14 residues. V dropped 1 base and J dropped 4; count of bases not matched to a gene: 3. From germline, CDR1 is DFQATT and CDR2 SNEGSKA (reference sequence). The CDR3 loop is CSARGGQDNEKLFF. The CDR3 region has the DNA TGCAGTGCTAGAGGTGGACAGGATAATGAAAAACTGTTTTTT.

The V and J genes are TRBV5-6 and TRBJ1-4, with TRBD1 as a possible D gene (5 bases). The CDR3 totals 16 residues. CDR1 is SGHDT, CDR2 YYEEEE, per germline. Trimming removed 1 base from V and 4 bases from J, with 14 bases in between. CDR3 sequence (DNA): TGTGCCAGCAGCTTGAGAGGCCTGGGGGTTAATGAAAAACTGTTTTTT. Amino acids: CASSLRGLGVNEKLFF.

This clonotype was seen only a few times. The chain couples TRBV19 to TRBJ2-7; TRBD2 aligns across 12 bases. The CDR3 spans 14 residues. Losses at the gene ends were 3 bases for V and 3 bases for J; bases not matched to a gene: 0. Germline V gene data show CDR1 as LNHDA and CDR2 as SQIVND (reference sequence). The DNA of the CDR3 is TGTGCCAGTAGTATGACTAGCGGGGGCTACGAGCAGTACTTC. Translated: CASSMTSGGYEQYF.

This clonotype showed up just once. A read error is possible here, since a much larger clone lies one base away. The chain couples TRBV25-1 to TRBJ2-3; TRBD2 might be the D (6 bases). CDR3 length: 15 residues. The V gene's germline CDR1 is MGHDK and CDR2 SYGVNS. Trimming took 1 base from V and 0 from J, leaving 8 bases between them. The CDR3 DNA sequence: TGTGCCAGCAGTGAATTACGGGGGAGCACAGATACGCAGTATTTT. Translation gives CASSELRGSTDTQYF.

This clonotype has ten or more counts. V and J are TRBV10-3 and TRBJ2-7, with a possible D match to TRBD2 (5 bases). The germline V gene has CDR1 ENHRY and CDR2 SYGVKD. This CDR3 is built from 14 residues. Trimming stripped 8 bases from V and 0 bases from J, with 14 bases between. CDR3 in amino acids: CAIAFLDYSYEQYF. CDR3 sequence (DNA): TGTGCCATCGCTTTCCTAGACTACTCCTACGAGCAGTACTTC.

J is TRBJ2-1 and V is TRBV18, with a tentative D call TRBD1 (6 bases). CDR1 KGHSH and CDR2 LQKENI come from the germline V gene. This CDR3 spans 14 amino acids. V was pared by 6 bases and J by 6 bases, with 15 bases between. Here the CDR3 reads CASSLPEGGNEQFF. The DNA for the CDR3 is TGTGCCAGCTCCCTCCCCGAAGGGGGCAATGAGCAGTTCTTC.

The chain has TRBV12-3 or TRBV12-4 and TRBJ1-1, with D possibly matching TRBD1 (5 bases). V lost 6 bases, J lost 0 bases, and 8 bases lay in between. CDR3 length equals 13 residues. DNA of the CDR3: TGTGCCAGCAGGTCGGGGGTGAACACTGAAGCTTTCTTT. It encodes CASRSGVNTEAFF.

This clonotype was counted ten times or more. This chain uses TRBV7-2 with TRBJ2-3; D gene ambiguous. The V end lost 3 bases, the J end lost 0 bases, and 10 bases lay between the germline ends. The CDR3 is made up of 15 amino acids. Germline V lookup: CDR1 SGHTA, CDR2 FQGNSA. The CDR3 DNA follows: TGTGCCAGCAGCTTGGTGGGTCCTAGCACAGATACGCAGTATTTT. Translating it yields CASSLVGPSTDTQYF.

This clonotype was detected ten times or more. The rearrangement joins TRBV29-1 to TRBJ1-1; 7 nucleotides align to TRBD1. Germline CDR1 SQVTM, CDR2 ANQGSEA. This CDR3 spans 15 amino acids. The J segment lost 0 bases and the V segment lost 0 bases, leaving 4 bases of the junction unmatched. CDR3 coding DNA: TGCAGCGTTGAAGATTGGGACAGCTTGAACACTGAAGCTTTCTTT. Protein product: CSVEDWDSLNTEAFF.

Note on this clonotype: This sequence may be a read error, since a much larger clone differs from it by one base. The chain carries TRBV6-5 and TRBJ2-7, with 8 nucleotides matching TRBD2. Germline CDR1 MNHEY, CDR2 SVGAGI. The CDR3 spans 16 residues. CDR3 DNA sequence: TGTGCCAGCGGTTACTCAGGCGGGGGGAGTCCCTACGAGCAGTACTTC. Translating it yields CASGYSGGGSPYEQYF.